This paragraph reports one TCR beta chain. Its matching antigen is unknown. The data are from a study of OX40 agonist ivuxolimab in advanced cancers. In the study overall: The patients got ivuxolimab, which is an agonistic anti-OX40 (CD134) antibody. The study's findings and limits: Mean expanded clone counts were higher in CD8+ than CD4+ T cells.

The table came from immunoSEQ multiplex PCR; TCRdb's copy has only in-frame clones and leaves some out. There are tens of thousands of clones in the sample; more than 75% occur only once, and roughly 0.74% lies in the top ten. This CDR3 region has 15 residues. Germline V gene data show CDR1 as SGDLS and CDR2 as YYNGEE. V lost 4 bases and J lost 4; bases outside the gene matches: 9. The V call is TRBV9, the J call TRBJ2-7; 9 bases fit TRBD1. The source is an adult with an advanced solid tumor such as melanoma, head and neck, liver or kidney cancer. The sequencing here drew on CD4+ or CD8+ T cells sorted from blood, taken in a trial of the OX40 agonist ivuxolimab. The CDR3 spells CASSNQPGQGYEQYF. The CDR3 bases are TGTGCCAGCAGCAACCAGCCGGGACAGGGATACGAGCAGTACTTC. Supplemented by reference TRBV9 and TRBJ2-7, the full variable domain reads DSGVTQTPKHLITATGQRVTLRCSPRSGDLSVYWYQQSLDQGLQFLIQYYNGEERAKGNILERFSAQQFPDLHSELNLSSLELGDSALYFCASSNQPGQGYEQYFGPGTRLTVT.